A single TCR beta chain is shown here with its context. Its cognate antigen has yet to be identified. Base-call qualities are not available, and no considerably larger clone is one nucleotide away. The data were taken from a study of blood T cell repertoires in COVID-19 (TCRdb year 2020). Regarding the complete study: Collaborator samples came from the United States, Italy and Spain and covered acute and convalescent phases of COVID-19. The material from the prospective study consisted of cDNA or gDNA derived from T cells, B-cell-depleted T cells, or PBMCs. The dataset comprised deeply sampled blood TCRbeta repertoires from subjects exposed to, actively infected with, or recovered from COVID-19. The repertoires were released in a freely available public database intended as a resource for research on the immune response to SARS-CoV-2. Samples came from the ongoing ImmuneRACE study (first 160 participants) plus 1,254 subjects from 6 global collaborators. A de-identified subject ID, COVID-19 status, age in years and sex were almost always included in the sample metadata. Where available, HLA class I and class II types were obtained from metadata supplied by the sample provider rather than from assay-based typing. General findings and caveats noted by the study authors: Clinical and demographic metadata were provided uncurated, with the amount varying by source and participant.

V loses 5 bases of germline sequence and J loses 3 bases, and the interval between the two ends is 14 bases. The CDR3, cysteine through phenylalanine, is 14 amino acids long. The kept DNA is CDR3 alone, 42 bases in frame from the first base. CDR1 and CDR2, per the germline V gene, are SGHNT and YENEEA. The immunoSEQ Assay, a bias-controlled multiplex PCR, was used to amplify TCRbeta CDR3 regions from genomic DNA. In the paper's pipeline: Within the assay, amplification of reference gene primers was used to estimate how many nucleated cells each sample contained. Sequence reads were collapsed and filtered to measure the absolute abundance of every unique TCRbeta CDR3 rearrangement. For each sample, productive Simpson clonality was calculated as the square root of Simpson's diversity index over productive rearrangements. TCRdb obtained this table from immuneACCESS and retained in-frame rearrangements with V and J assigned. These tables miss some clones; where compared with another copy, unresolved V genes account for less than half of the shortfall, and the remainder is unexplained. V, J and clone size are taken as reported in that table, and D and trimming were inferred from the DNA itself. The sample table records around 32,000 clones; 70% to 90% of these occur just once. The ten top clones hold 4.5% to 6.5% of the sample.

Each collaborating institution followed its own protocols to collect whole blood in K2EDTA tubes. For TCRbeta analysis, collaborators shipped samples as frozen whole blood, isolated PBMCs, or DNA extracted from either of those sample types. Sequencing was performed on peripheral blood. This receptor was obtained from a woman older than 75 with active or convalescent COVID-19. The V and J segments used are TRBV11-3 and TRBJ2-7, with TRBD2 as a weak D call on 5 bases. The DNA reads TGTGCCAGCAGCCCATTTGATGAGGGCTACGAGCAGTACTTC. Translated, this gives CASSPFDEGYEQYF.